Listed below are T cell receptor beta chains from one sample, sequenced in a study of tumor-infiltrating lymphocytes in glioblastoma multiforme. TCRdb used MiXCR to reprocess the multiplex PCR reads, holding one entry per CDR3 protein. There are more than 13,000 distinct CDR3 sequences in the sample; 65% to 80% occur only once, and around half lies in the top ten. Sequenced sample: brain tumor tissue. Receptors originate from a male donor with glioblastoma. Each CDR3 is given with its conserved first and last residue. The D gene is left open where the match is weak. Size is stated for part of the rows, as once, few or many counts, or as a class when the clone is expanded.

v_call	clone_size	d_call	j_call	cdr3_length	cdr3_aa	cdr3_nt
TRBV6-1	large	-	TRBJ2-7	15	CASFLDGGHSYEQYF	TGTGCCAGCTTCCTAGATGGGGGGCACTCCTACGAGCAGTACTTC
TRBV4-1	-	-	TRBJ2-5	17	CPSSQEVATGSGGTQYF	-
TRBV7-8	-	-	TRBJ1-4	17	CASGLAGGGVRREKLFF	TGTGCCAGCGGTTTAGCAGGCGGGGGAGTCCGTCGTGAAAAACTGTTTTTT
TRBV20-1	-	-	TRBJ1-5	13	CSASPTRDQPQHF	TGCAGTGCTAGTCCCACAAGGGATCAGCCCCAGCATTTT
TRBV6-2/TRBV6-3	-	TRBD1	TRBJ1-5	14	CASNKDRGNQPQHF	TGTGCCAGCAACAAAGACAGGGGGAATCAGCCCCAGCATTTT
TRBV12-3/TRBV12-4	-	TRBD1	TRBJ1-5	16	CASSWDRFNSNQPQHF	TGTGCCAGCAGCTGGGACAGGTTTAATAGCAATCAGCCCCAGCATTTT
TRBV5-1	once	-	TRBJ2-5	14	CGSSSFEEGETQYF	TGCGGAAGCAGCTCCTTCGAAGAGGGAGAGACCCAGTACTTC
TRBV28	-	TRBD2	TRBJ2-7	14	CACRASGSSYEQYF	TGTGCATGCAGAGCTAGCGGGAGCTCCTACGAGCAGTACTTC
TRBV20-1	-	-	TRBJ2-3	11	CSARVGDTQYF	TGCAGTGCTAGAGTGGGAGATACGCAGTATTTT
TRBV29-1	few	-	TRBJ2-3	14	CSGLASLSTDMQYF	TGCAGCGGACTCGCAAGTTTAAGCACAGATATGCAGTATTTC
TRBV28	-	-	TRBJ2-1	13	CASSPGKGYEQFF	TGTGCCAGCAGTCCTGGAAAGGGGTATGAGCAGTTCTTC
TRBV11-2	-	TRBD1	TRBJ1-6	15	CASSFSTGDNSPLHF	TGTGCCAGCAGCTTCTCGACAGGGGATAATTCACCCCTCCACTTT
TRBV4-1	-	TRBD1	TRBJ2-3	16	CAISQEGGAGTGTQYF	TGCGCCATCAGCCAAGAAGGAGGCGCGGGGACAGGTACGCAGTATTTT
TRBV12-3/TRBV12-4	-	-	TRBJ2-5	11	CASSQQETQYF	TGTGCCAGCAGTCAACAAGAGACCCAGTACTTC
TRBV29-1	few	-	TRBJ1-1	13	CSVAWRSETEAFF	TGCAGCGTTGCCTGGCGGTCCGAGACTGAAGCTTTCTTT
TRBV20-1	-	-	TRBJ2-4	10	CSATKNIQYF	TGCAGTGCTACGAAAAACATTCAGTACTTC
TRBV20-1	-	TRBD1	TRBJ2-6	18	CSACKSSGTGAGANVLIF	TGTAGTGCCTGTAAATCCTCCGGGACAGGGGCTGGGGCCAACGTCCTGATTTTC
TRBV20-1	-	-	TRBJ1-6	15	CSARDGGMGNSPLHF	TGCAGTGCTAGAGATGGTGGGATGGGAAATTCACCCCTTCACTTT
TRBV7-9	-	-	TRBJ2-2	12	CGSSLGDGELFF	TGTGGCAGCAGCTTGGGGGACGGGGAACTGTTTTTT
TRBV6-1	-	TRBD1	TRBJ2-3	15	CASSEVAGGADTQYF	TGTGCCAGCAGTGAAGTAGCAGGGGGCGCAGATACGCAGTATTTT
TRBV11-2	-	-	TRBJ2-5	16	CASSLAGTTGSETQYF	TGTGCCAGCAGCTTAGCAGGGACGACCGGGAGTGAGACCCAGTACTTT
TRBV6-1	-	TRBD2	TRBJ2-1	19	CASSEPLAGVPWSYNEQFF	TGTGCCAGCAGTGAACCTCTAGCGGGGGTGCCGTGGTCCTACAATGAGCAGTTCTTC
TRBV6-1	-	-	TRBJ2-7	16	CASSRAWGPETYEQYF	TGTGCCAGCAGTCGTGCATGGGGACCGGAAACCTACGAGCAGTACTTC
TRBV11-2	few	-	TRBJ2-5	12	CASRTVQETQYF	TGTGCCAGCAGGACAGTTCAAGAGACCCAGTACTTC
TRBV20-1	-	-	TRBJ2-1	17	CSASATLRASKFDEQFF	TGCAGTGCTAGTGCCACGTTGAGGGCTAGCAAATTCGATGAGCAGTTCTTC
TRBV20-1	once	-	TRBJ1-1	14	CSARGGGGNTEAFF	TGCAGTGCTAGGGGGGGTGGGGGGAACACTGAAGCTTTCTTT
TRBV12-3/TRBV12-4	-	-	TRBJ1-5	12	CASTRPNQSLRF	TGTGCCAGCACCCGACCTAATCAGTCCCTGCGTTTT
TRBV5-1	-	TRBD2	TRBJ2-3	16	CASSLRAGSSTDTQCF	TGCGCCAGCAGCTTGAGAGCGGGGTCGAGCACGGATACGCAGTGTTTT
TRBV11-3	few	-	TRBJ1-4	15	CASSYRRIVNEKLFF	TGTGCCAGCAGCTATCGACGGATTGTGAATGAAAAACTGTTTTTT
TRBV11-2	-	TRBD1	TRBJ2-7	15	CASNLESGGSYEQYF	TGTGCCAGCAACTTAGAGTCAGGGGGCTCCTACGAGCAGTACTTC
TRBV29-1	once	TRBD2	TRBJ2-3	12	CSVGLVVDTQYF	TGCAGCGTGGGACTAGTGGTAGATACGCAGTATTTT
TRBV4-2	few	-	TRBJ2-3	13	CASSREPRHTQYF	TGTGCCAGCAGCCGAGAGCCGAGGCATACGCAGTATTTT
TRBV20-1	-	TRBD2	TRBJ2-5	11	CSAGGEETQYF	TGCAGTGCGGGGGGGGAAGAGACCCAGTACTTC
TRBV6-5	-	-	TRBJ2-4	15	CASSLTGWAKNIQYF	TGTGCCAGCAGCCTAACAGGGTGGGCCAAAAACATTCAGTACTTC
TRBV20-1	-	-	TRBJ1-3	13	CSVSTYSGNTIYF	TGCAGTGTGTCCACTTACTCTGGAAACACCATATATTTT
TRBV11-2	few	-	TRBJ1-1	13	CASSLDFMFEAFF	TGTGCCAGCAGCTTAGATTTTATGTTTGAAGCTTTCTTT
TRBV5-1	medium-sized	TRBD2	TRBJ2-7	18	CASSLVGTSGRAVYEQYF	TGCGCCAGCAGCTTGGTCGGGACTAGCGGGAGGGCTGTCTACGAGCAGTACTTC
TRBV11-1	-	-	TRBJ2-3	16	CASSLELAGSTETQYF	TGTGCCAGCAGCTTAGAACTGGCGGGGAGCACAGAAACGCAGTATTTT
TRBV6-5	-	-	TRBJ2-6	17	CASSARPVGTGANVLTF	TGTGCCAGCTCAGCCAGGCCAGTTGGAACTGGGGCCAACGTCCTGACTTTC
TRBV19	few	TRBD1	TRBJ1-5	12	CASMTGHQPQHF	TGTGCCAGTATGACAGGGCATCAGCCCCAGCATTTT
TRBV10-3	-	-	TRBJ1-3	14	CAISESAQGNTIYF	TGTGCCATCAGTGAGTCCGCACAGGGAAACACCATATATTTT
TRBV7-9	-	TRBD1	TRBJ1-6	16	CASSRGTGGMDSPLHF	TGTGCCAGCAGTCGCGGGACAGGTGGCATGGATTCACCCCTCCACTTT
TRBV11-1	-	-	TRBJ1-1	13	CASSLWSNTEAFF	TGTGCCAGCAGCTTATGGTCGAACACTGAAGCTTTCTTT
TRBV11-3	many	TRBD2	TRBJ2-5	14	CASSRGRASETQYF	TGTGCCAGCAGCCGCGGGAGGGCCTCAGAGACCCAGTACTTC
TRBV6-5	-	-	TRBJ1-1	12	CASSPQGTEAFF	TGTGCCAGCAGTCCTCAGGGCACTGAAGCTTTCTTT
TRBV20-1	-	-	TRBJ1-5	14	CSAAPWNSNQPQHF	TGCAGTGCTGCTCCGTGGAATAGCAATCAGCCCCAGCATTTT
TRBV11-2	-	-	TRBJ2-2	20	CASTPSFDQELAVNTGELFF	TGTGCCAGCACCCCCTCATTCGACCAAGAGCTAGCAGTAAACACCGGGGAGCTGTTTTTT
TRBV20-1	-	TRBD1	TRBJ2-5	13	CSASRQGSETQYF	TGCAGTGCAAGCCGACAGGGATCGGAGACCCAGTACTTC
TRBV6-6	-	TRBD2	TRBJ2-5	15	CASRGTSGDQETQYF	TGTGCAAGCAGGGGGACTAGCGGGGATCAAGAGACCCAGTACTTC
TRBV11-3	few	TRBD1	TRBJ1-2	16	CASSLGGTGLSYGYTF	TGTGCCAGCAGCTTAGGGGGGACAGGACTCAGCTATGGCTACACCTTC
TRBV6-1	-	-	TRBJ2-2	12	CASGARTGELFF	TGTGCTTCGGGGGCGCGGACCGGGGAGCTGTTTTTT